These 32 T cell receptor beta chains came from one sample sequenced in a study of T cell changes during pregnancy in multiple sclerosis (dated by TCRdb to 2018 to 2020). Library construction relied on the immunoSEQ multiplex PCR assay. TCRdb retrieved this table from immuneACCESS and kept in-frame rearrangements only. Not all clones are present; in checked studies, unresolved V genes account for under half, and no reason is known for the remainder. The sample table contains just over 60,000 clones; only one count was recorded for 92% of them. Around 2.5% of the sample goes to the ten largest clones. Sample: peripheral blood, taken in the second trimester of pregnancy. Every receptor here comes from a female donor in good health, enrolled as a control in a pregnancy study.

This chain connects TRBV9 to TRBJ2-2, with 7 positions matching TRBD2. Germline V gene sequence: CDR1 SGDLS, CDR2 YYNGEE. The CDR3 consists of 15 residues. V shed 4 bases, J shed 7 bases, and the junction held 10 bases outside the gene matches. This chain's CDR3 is CASSSQRDRIGELFF. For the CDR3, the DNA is TGTGCCAGCAGCTCCCAGCGGGATAGGATCGGGGAGCTGTTTTTT.

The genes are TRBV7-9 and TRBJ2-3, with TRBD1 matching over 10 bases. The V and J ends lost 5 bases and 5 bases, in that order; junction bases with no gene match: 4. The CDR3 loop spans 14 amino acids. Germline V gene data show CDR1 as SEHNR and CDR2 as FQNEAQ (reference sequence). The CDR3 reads CASSLGQGKDTQYF. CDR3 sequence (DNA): TGTGCCAGCAGCCTGGGACAGGGGAAAGATACGCAGTATTTT.

The CDR3 region has the DNA TGTGCCAGCAGTTTCCTTCTAGGGGGCTCTGGAAACACCATATATTTT. Protein product: CASSFLLGGSGNTIYF. The rearrangement uses TRBV28 and TRBJ1-3; D possibly corresponds to TRBD1 (6 bases). CDR1 is MDHEN and CDR2 is SYDVKM in the germline V gene. The CDR3 loop spans 16 amino acids. V was cut by 3 bases and J by 0 bases, with 12 bases left in between. Drawing the rest from reference TRBV28 and TRBJ1-3, the complete variable domain is DVKVTQSSRYLVKRTGEKVFLECVQDMDHENMFWYRQDPGLGLRLIYFSYDVKMKEKGDIPEGYSVSREKKERFSLILESASTNQTSMYLCASSFLLGGSGNTIYFGEGSWLTVV.

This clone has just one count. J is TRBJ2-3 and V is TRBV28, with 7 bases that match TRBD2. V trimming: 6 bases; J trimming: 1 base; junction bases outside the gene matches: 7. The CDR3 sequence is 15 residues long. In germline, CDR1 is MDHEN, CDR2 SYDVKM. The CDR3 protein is CASRRAGAGTDTQYF. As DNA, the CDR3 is TGTGCCAGCAGGCGGGCGGGAGCGGGCACAGATACGCAGTATTTT.

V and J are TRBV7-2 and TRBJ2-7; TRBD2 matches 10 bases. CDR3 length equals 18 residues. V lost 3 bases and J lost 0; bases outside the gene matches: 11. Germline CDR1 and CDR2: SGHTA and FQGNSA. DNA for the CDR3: TGTGCCAGCAGCTTGAAGGTGTCTAGCGGGGGCAACTCCTACGAGCAGTACTTC. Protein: CASSLKVSSGGNSYEQYF.

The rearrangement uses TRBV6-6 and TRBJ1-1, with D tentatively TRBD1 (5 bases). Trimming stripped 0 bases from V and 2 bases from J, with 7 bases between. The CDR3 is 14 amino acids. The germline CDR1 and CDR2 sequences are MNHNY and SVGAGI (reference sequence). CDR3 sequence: CASSYSRGNTEAFF. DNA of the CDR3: TGTGCCAGCAGTTACTCGCGGGGCAACACTGAAGCTTTCTTT.

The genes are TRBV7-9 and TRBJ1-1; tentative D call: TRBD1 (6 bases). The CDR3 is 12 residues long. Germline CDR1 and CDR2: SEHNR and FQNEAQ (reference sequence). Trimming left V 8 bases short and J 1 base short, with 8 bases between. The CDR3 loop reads CASRGGNTEAFF. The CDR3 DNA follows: TGTGCCAGCCGAGGGGGGAACACTGAAGCTTTCTTT.

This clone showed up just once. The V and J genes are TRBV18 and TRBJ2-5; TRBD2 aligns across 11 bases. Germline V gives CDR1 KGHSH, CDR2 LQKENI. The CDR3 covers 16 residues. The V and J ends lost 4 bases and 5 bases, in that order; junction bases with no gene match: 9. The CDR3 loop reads CASSLMTSGKGETQYF. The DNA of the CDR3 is TGTGCCAGCTCACTTATGACTAGCGGGAAGGGGGAGACCCAGTACTTC.

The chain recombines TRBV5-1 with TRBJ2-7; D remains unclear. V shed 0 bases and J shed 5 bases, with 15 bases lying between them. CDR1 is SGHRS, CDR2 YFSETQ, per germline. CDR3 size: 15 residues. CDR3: CASSLEPAGFDEQYF. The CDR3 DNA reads TGCGCCAGCAGCTTGGAACCGGCAGGCTTCGACGAGCAGTACTTC.

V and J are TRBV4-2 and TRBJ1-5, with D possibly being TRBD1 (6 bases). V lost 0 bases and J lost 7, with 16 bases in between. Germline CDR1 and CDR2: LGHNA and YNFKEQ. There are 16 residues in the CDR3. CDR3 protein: CASSQDHRQGRQPQHF. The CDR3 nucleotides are TGTGCCAGCAGCCAAGATCATCGGCAGGGGCGGCAGCCCCAGCATTTT.

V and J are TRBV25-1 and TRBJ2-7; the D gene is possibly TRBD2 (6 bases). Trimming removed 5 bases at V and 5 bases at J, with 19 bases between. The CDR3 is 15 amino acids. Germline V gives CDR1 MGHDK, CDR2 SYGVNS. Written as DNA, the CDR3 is TGTGCCAGCAGTCGAGCGGGTTCCGTTCGGCACGAGCAGTACTTC. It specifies CASSRAGSVRHEQYF.

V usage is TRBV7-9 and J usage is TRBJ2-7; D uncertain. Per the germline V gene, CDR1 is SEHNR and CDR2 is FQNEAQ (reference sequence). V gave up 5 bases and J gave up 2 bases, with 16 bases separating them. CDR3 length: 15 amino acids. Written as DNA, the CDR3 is TGTGCCAGCAGCCCAACCCTGACAACGACCTACGAGCAGTACTTC. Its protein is CASSPTLTTTYEQYF.

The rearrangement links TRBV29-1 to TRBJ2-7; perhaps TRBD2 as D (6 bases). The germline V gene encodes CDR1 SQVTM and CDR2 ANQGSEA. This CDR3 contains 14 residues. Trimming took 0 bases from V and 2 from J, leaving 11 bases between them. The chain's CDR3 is CSVEDGRTAYEQYF. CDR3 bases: TGCAGCGTTGAAGATGGGAGGACGGCCTACGAGCAGTACTTC.

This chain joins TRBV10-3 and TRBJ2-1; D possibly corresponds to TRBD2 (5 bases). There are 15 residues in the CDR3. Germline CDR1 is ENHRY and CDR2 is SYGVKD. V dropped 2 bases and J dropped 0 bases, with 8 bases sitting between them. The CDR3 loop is CAISEVGSSYNEQFF. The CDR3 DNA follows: TGTGCCATCAGTGAGGTTGGGAGCTCCTACAATGAGCAGTTCTTC.

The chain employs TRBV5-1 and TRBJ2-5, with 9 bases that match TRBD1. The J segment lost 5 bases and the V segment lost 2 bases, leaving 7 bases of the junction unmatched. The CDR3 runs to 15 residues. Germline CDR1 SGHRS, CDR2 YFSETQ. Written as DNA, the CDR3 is TGCGCCAGCAGCTTAACACAGGGGGCGATCGAGACCCAGTACTTC. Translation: CASSLTQGAIETQYF.

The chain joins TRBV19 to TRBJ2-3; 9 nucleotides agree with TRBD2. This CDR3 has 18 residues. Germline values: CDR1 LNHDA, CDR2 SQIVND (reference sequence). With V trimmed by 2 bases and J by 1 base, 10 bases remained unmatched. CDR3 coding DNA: TGTGCCAGTAGTATATCCGCGGCTAGCGGGGCCGGCACAGATACGCAGTATTTT. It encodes CASSISAASGAGTDTQYF.

The chain's CDR3 is CSVGGNNEKLFF. The CDR3 coding sequence is TGCAGCGTTGGAGGGAATAATGAAAAACTGTTTTTT. This chain connects TRBV29-1 to TRBJ1-4; D remains ambiguous. This CDR3 is built from 12 residues. Germline V gene lookup returns CDR1 SQVTM and CDR2 ANQGSEA. V lost 4 bases and J lost 4, with 7 bases in between.

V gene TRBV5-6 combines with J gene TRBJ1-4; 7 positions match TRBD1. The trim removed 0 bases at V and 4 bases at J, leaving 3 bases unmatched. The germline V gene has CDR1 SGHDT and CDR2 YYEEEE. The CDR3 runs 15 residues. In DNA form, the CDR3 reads TGTGCCAGCAGCTTGGGACAGGGAGGTAATGAAAAACTGTTTTTT. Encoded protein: CASSLGQGGNEKLFF.

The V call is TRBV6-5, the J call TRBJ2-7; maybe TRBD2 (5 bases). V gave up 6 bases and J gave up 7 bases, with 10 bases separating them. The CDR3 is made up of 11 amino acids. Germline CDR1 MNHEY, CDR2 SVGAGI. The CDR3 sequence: CASRRSGEQYF. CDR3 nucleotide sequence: TGTGCCAGCAGACGATCGGGAGAGCAGTACTTC.

The DNA of the CDR3 is TGTGCCAGCAGCTTCGGTGACACTGAAGCTTTCTTT. Translated, it gives CASSFGDTEAFF. V usage is TRBV11-3 and J usage is TRBJ1-1; D unresolved. V lost 3 bases and J lost 3, with 5 bases in between. CDR1 and CDR2 (germline): SGHNT, YENEEA. CDR3 size: 12 residues. Together with reference TRBV11-3 and TRBJ1-1, the CDR3 gives the full variable domain: EAGVVQSPRYKIIEKKQPVAFWCNPISGHNTLYWYLQNLGQGPELLIRYENEEAVDDSQLPKDRFSAERLKGVDSTLKIQPAELGDSAVYLCASSFGDTEAFFGQGTRLTVV.

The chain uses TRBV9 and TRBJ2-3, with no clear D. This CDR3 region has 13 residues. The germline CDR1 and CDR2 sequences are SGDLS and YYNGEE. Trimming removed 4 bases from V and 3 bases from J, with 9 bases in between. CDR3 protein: CASSPHRTDTQYF. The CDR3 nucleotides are TGTGCCAGCAGCCCCCACAGAACAGATACGCAGTATTTT.

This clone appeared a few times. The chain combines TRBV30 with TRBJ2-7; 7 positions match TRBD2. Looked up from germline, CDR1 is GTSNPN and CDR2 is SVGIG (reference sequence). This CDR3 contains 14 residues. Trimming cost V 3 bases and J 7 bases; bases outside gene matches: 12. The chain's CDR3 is CAWRVYAGAGEQYF. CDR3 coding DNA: TGTGCCTGGAGGGTTTATGCGGGAGCCGGGGAGCAGTACTTC. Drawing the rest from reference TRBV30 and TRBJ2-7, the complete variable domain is SQTIHQWPATLVQPVGSPLSLECTVEGTSNPNLYWYRQAAGRGLQLLFYSVGIGQISSEVPQNLSASRPQDRQFILSSKKLLLSDSGFYLCAWRVYAGAGEQYFGPGTRLTVT.

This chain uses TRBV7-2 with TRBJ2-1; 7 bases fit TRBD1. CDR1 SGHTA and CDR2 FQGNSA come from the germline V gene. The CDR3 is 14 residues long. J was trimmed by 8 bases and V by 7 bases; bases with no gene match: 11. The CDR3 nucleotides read TGTGCCAGCAAGACCCTGGCAGGGGGTGATGAGCAGTTCTTC. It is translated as CASKTLAGGDEQFF.

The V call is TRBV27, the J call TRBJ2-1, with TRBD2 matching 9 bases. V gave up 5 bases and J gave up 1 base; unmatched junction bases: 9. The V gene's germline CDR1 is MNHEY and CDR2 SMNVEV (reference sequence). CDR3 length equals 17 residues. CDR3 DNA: TGTGCCAGCAGTCCCATGGGCGGGAGGGGGTCCTACAATGAGCAGTTCTTC. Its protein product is CASSPMGGRGSYNEQFF.

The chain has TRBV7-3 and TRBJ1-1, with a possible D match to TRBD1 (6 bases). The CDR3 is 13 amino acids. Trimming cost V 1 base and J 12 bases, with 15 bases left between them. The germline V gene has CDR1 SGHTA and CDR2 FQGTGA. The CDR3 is CASSLKGGQPTFF. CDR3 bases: TGTGCCAGCAGCTTAAAGGGGGGGCAGCCTACTTTCTTT.

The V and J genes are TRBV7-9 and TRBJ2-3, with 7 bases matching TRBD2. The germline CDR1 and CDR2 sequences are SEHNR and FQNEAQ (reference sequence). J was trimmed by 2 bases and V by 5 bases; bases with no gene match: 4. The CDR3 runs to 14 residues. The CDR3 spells CASSPGGFTDTQYF. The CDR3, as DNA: TGTGCCAGCAGCCCCGGGGGGTTCACAGATACGCAGTATTTT.

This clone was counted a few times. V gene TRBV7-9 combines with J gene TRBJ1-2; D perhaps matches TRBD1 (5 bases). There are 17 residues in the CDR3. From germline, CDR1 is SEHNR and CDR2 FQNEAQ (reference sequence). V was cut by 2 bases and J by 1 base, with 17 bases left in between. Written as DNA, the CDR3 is TGTGCCAGCAGCTTAAAACGGGGGACGGACCGTAACTATGGCTACACCTTC. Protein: CASSLKRGTDRNYGYTF.

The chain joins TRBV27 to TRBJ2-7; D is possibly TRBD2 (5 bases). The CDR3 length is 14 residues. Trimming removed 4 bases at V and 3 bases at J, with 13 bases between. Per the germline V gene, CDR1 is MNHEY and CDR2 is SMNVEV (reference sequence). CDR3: CASSSKAVRYEQYF. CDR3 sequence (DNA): TGTGCCAGCAGTTCGAAAGCGGTACGCTACGAGCAGTACTTC.

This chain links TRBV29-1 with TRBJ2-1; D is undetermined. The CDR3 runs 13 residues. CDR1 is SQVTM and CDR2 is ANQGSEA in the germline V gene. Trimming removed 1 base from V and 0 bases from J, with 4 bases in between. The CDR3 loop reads CSVEVYSYNEQFF. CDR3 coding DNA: TGCAGCGTTGAAGTTTACTCCTACAATGAGCAGTTCTTC.

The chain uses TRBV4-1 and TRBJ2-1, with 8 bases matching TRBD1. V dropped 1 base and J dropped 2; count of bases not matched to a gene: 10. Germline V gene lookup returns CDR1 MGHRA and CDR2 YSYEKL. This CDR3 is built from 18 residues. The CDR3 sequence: CASSQGPFRQGPYNEQFF. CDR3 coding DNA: TGCGCCAGCAGCCAAGGCCCCTTCCGACAGGGGCCCTACAATGAGCAGTTCTTC.

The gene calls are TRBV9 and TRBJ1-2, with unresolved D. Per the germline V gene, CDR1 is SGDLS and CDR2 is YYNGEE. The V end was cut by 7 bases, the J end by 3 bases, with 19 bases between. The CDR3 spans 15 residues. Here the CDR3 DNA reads TGTGCCAGCGGGAGGTCCCGGGAAAACTACTATGGCTACACCTTC. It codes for CASGRSRENYYGYTF. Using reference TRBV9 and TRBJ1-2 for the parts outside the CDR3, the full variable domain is DSGVTQTPKHLITATGQRVTLRCSPRSGDLSVYWYQQSLDQGLQFLIQYYNGEERAKGNILERFSAQQFPDLHSELNLSSLELGDSALYFCASGRSRENYYGYTFGSGTRLTVV.

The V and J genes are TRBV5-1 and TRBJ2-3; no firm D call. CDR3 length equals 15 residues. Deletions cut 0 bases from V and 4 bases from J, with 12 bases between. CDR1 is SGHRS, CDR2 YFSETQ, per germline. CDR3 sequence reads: CASSLASTAADTQYF. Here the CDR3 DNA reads TGCGCCAGCAGCTTGGCCTCCACCGCAGCAGATACGCAGTATTTT. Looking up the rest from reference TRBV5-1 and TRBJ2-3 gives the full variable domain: KAGVTQTPRYLIKTRGQQVTLSCSPISGHRSVSWYQQTPGQGLQFLFEYFSETQRNKGNFPGRFSGRQFSNSRSEMNVSTLELGDSALYLCASSLASTAADTQYFGPGTRLTVL.